This is a list of T cell receptor beta chains from one sample in a study of blood T cell repertoires in COVID-19. The protocol was immunoSEQ multiplex PCR, while the TCRdb copy is restricted to in-frame clones and leaves out a portion. The data show 250,000 to 350,000 clones, around 89% seen once. Specimen: peripheral blood. The origin of the receptors is a man younger than 40 with acute or convalescent COVID-19. Both conserved end residues are part of each CDR3. Each record gives: clone size, J gene, D gene, V gene, CDR3 DNA, CDR3 protein. D genes are given only for firm matches. Some rows have no size entry. The others give once, few or many, or a class for an expanded clone.

-	TRBJ1-1	-	TRBV9	TGTGCCAGCAGCGCCGGGGACATGAGGCCAAACACTGAAGCTTTCTTT	CASSAGDMRPNTEAFF
-	TRBJ1-4	TRBD1	TRBV5-1	TGCGCCAGCAGCAGATCCAGACAGGGAGAAGGGGAAAAACTGTTTTTT	CASSRSRQGEGEKLFF
-	TRBJ2-7	TRBD1	TRBV7-6	TGTGCCAGCAGCCAAAAGGGACAGGGGGACTACGAGCAGTACTTC	CASSQKGQGDYEQYF
-	TRBJ1-2	-	TRBV7-2	TGTGCCAGCAGCTTAGATCCAGGGTTCTATGGCTACACCTTC	CASSLDPGFYGYTF
-	TRBJ2-1	-	TRBV5-6	TGTGCCAGCAGCCGACCGAACAGTTACAATGAGCAGTTCTTC	CASSRPNSYNEQFF
once	TRBJ2-7	TRBD2	TRBV6-5	TGTGCCAGCAAAACGGGGGGACTAGTGGAATACGAGCAGTACTTC	CASKTGGLVEYEQYF
-	TRBJ2-7	-	TRBV6-5	TGTGCCAGCAGCCGAACGGTGACTACGGCCTACGAGCAGTACTTC	CASSRTVTTAYEQYF
-	TRBJ2-5	TRBD1	TRBV19	TGTGCCAGTAGACTGCGACAGGGACAAGAGACCCAGTACTTC	CASRLRQGQETQYF
-	TRBJ2-1	TRBD1	TRBV5-1	TGCGCCAGCAGAGATATGGACAGGCTCTCCTACAATGAGCAGTTCTTC	CASRDMDRLSYNEQFF
-	TRBJ2-5	TRBD2	TRBV3-1/TRBV3-2	TGTGCCAGCAGCCGATCTAGCGGGGGAACAGAGACCCAGTACTTC	CASSRSSGGTETQYF